What follows is one T cell receptor (beta chain) and its context. Its antigen is unknown. No much larger clone exists at a distance of one base, and base qualities are not known. This sample is part of a study of tumor-infiltrating lymphocytes in localized non-small cell lung cancer (dated by TCRdb to the early 2020s). Some background on the complete study: The cohort covered several histologies, both smokers and never-smokers, and patients whose samples were collected after neoadjuvant chemotherapy. Each patient provided resected tumor tissue plus uninvolved lung tissue from the same patient, with the uninvolved lung tissue described as non-adjacent to the tumor. Flow cytometry, multiplex immunofluorescence, RNA-seq, exome sequencing and proteomics were applied to the same patients as TCR sequencing, which was one of several integrated assays. The overall ICON cohort was composed of 150 surgical patients with localized non-small cell lung cancer whose tumors were resected. For 55 to 70 patients, immunoSEQ T-cell fraction was compared between paired tumor and uninvolved lung.

CDR1 and CDR2, looked up from the germline V gene (reference sequence), are LNHNV and YYDKDF. The CDR3 spans 15 residues, from the cysteine through the phenylalanine. Only the CDR3 DNA stays, 45 bases, in frame from base 1. The germline V and J ends show losses of 3 bases and 6 bases respectively, and no gene match explains 4 bases of the junction. General study outcomes and caveats: No difference in TCR-derived T-cell fraction was observed between the flow cytometry-defined immunotypes IM1 (good prognosis) and IM2 (poor prognosis). Different pieces of the same tissue were used for different assays, so technical variation could not be separated from intratumor heterogeneity. Higher T cell infiltration in tumors than in uninvolved lung tissue was supported by TCRbeta sequencing, consistent with immunofluorescence CD3 counts. Tumor T-cell fraction from TCR sequencing was not associated with recurrence-free survival (p = 0.61). Because assay coverage varied across patients depending on available tissue quantity, TCR sequencing was performed for only a subset of the cohort.

Patient enrollment in ICON started in early 2016, and the final patient was enrolled in the second half of 2018. From a subcohort of 76 patients, fresh tumor and matched uninvolved tissue were collected for in-depth immune analyses, including TCR sequencing. No cell sorting was done, and TCR sequencing was instead run on DNA isolated from bulk tissue. The T-cell fraction in tumor and uninvolved lung tissue was obtained from TCR sequencing using the immunoSEQ assay. The authors' analysis ran thus. To analyze survival, patients were divided into a high T-cell fraction group (upper tertile) and a low T-cell fraction group (lower two tertiles), and the two groups were compared using a log-rank test. A signed-rank test was used to check for differences in T-cell fraction between paired tumor and uninvolved lung. In its TCRdb copy, this immuneACCESS table keeps in-frame sequences only and misses some clones. Where compared with another copy, unresolved V genes explain less than half of these, and the others have no known cause. D and trimming were read from the DNA, whereas the V and J calls and clone size are those reported in that table. The sample table holds approximately 6,900 clones, of which 74% were seen once. The ten most abundant clones make up around 13% of the sample.

The source is a human donor with non-small cell lung cancer. Sequenced sample: lung tumor tissue. Recombination joined TRBV15 with TRBJ2-7, with 14 bases matching TRBD2. The DNA reads as follows: TGTGCCACCAGCAGTTCGGGACTAGCGGGAGTCGAGCAGTACTTC. This sequence encodes CATSSSGLAGVEQYF.